Sequencing of this TCR beta chain was carried out in a study of regulatory T cells in long-lasting Graves disease (dated by TCRdb to the early 2020s). For context, the study as a whole: Patients with newly diagnosed Graves' disease had been on antithyroid drugs for under 3 months. Peripheral blood TCR sequencing and RNA sequencing compared persistent Graves' disease patients with newly diagnosed Graves' disease patients. The study took place in China and was registered as a clinical trial. A total of around 35 samples were covered by TCR sequencing, comprising approximately 13 persistent and around 20 newly diagnosed Graves' disease patients.

What this sample's time point label stands for: newly diagnosed GD, antithyroid drugs for less than 3 months. For both TCR sequencing and RNA sequencing, RNA was extracted from PBMCs in TRIzol. The diagnosis of Graves' disease followed American Thyroid Association guidelines. Patients for the study were recruited at an endocrinology department in Xi'an, China. From each patient, approximately 9 milliliters of peripheral blood was collected into an EDTA anticoagulant tube. PBMCs were isolated by Ficoll Paque Plus density gradient separation without further T cell sorting. RNA quality was checked with an Agilent 2100 Bioanalyzer and agarose gel, and concentration with a NanoDrop 2000. The paper as a whole reports these results and caveats: The authors acknowledged the small sample size as a limitation that may reduce accuracy. Peripheral blood alone was examined, since thyroid tissue, which constituted the primary lesion, could not be accessed. Sequencing and analysis were restricted to the TCR beta chain. Compared with newly diagnosed patients, patients with persistent Graves' disease had lower TCR Shannon entropy and fewer highly expanded clones, which suggests clonal expansion. A larger number of public clonotypes was shared among persistent patients (approximately 3,000) than among newly diagnosed patients (approximately 1,000).

Receptors were amplified or captured by multiplex PCR. Instrument used: Illumina HiSeq 4000. CDR3 regions were amplified by Arm-PCR with iRepertoire HTBI primers to construct TCR beta libraries. PCR products were gel purified before sequencing. The paper's processing steps were these. Gene usage analysis of CDR3 amino acid clonotypes used the 50 to 70 TRBV and around 14 TRBJ segments found across samples. COPE and FqMerger were used to merge the filtered high-quality paired reads into contigs. BLAST was used to align contigs to IMGT TRBV, TRBD and TRBJ reference genes, and CDR3 was defined according to IMGT. Highly expanded clones were defined as clonotypes with a frequency above 0.1%. Shannon entropy served as the measure of repertoire diversity, while the Gini coefficient captured V-J evenness. A clonotype was considered public if more than one individual shared it. The public reads were quality trimmed at Q25 with fastp and then assembled into clones with MiXCR by TCRdb, keeping productive beta chains. Each CDR3 protein appears once, grouped with its most common genes and DNA. These V and J calls originate from TCRdb's pipeline instead of the authors' own analysis. This sample holds some 490,000 distinct CDR3 sequences; about 12% were observed only once. The top ten constitute more than 8% of the sample.

This clonotype was seen at least ten times. Its antigen is currently not known. No much larger clone is present one base from it, and per-base qualities are unavailable. These same records also appear under a second study, on T cells in Graves' hyperthyroidism and ophthalmopathy. The second paper further reports: Graves' hyperthyroidism was defined as stable when no progression to ophthalmopathy occurred over 18 months of follow-up. Hyperthyroidism patients were aged 18 to 65 years and newly diagnosed, with disease duration of less than 2 months. Exclusion was applied to patients with uncontrolled infections, other autoimmune diseases, pregnancy or lactation. Diagnoses were based on clinical symptoms, serum thyroxine and TRAb, thyroid ultrasound and orbital computed tomography. A first-round RT-PCR of the TCR CDR3 used the HTBI primer set with the Qiagen OneStep RT-PCR kit. Blood samples also contained most of the expanded thyroid clonotypes (frequency above 0.001), which suggests that blood repertoires may reflect thyroid immune responses. A 13 V-J signature model separated ophthalmopathy from stable hyperthyroidism, with nearly 90% sensitivity and roughly 82% specificity in cross-validation and 80%/75% in testing. In validation, progression to ophthalmopathy was predicted by the model with roughly 71% sensitivity and roughly 76% specificity, a median of 6.5 months before onset. TCR V-J signatures able to tell the groups apart were searched for in a discovery cohort of more than 90 patients, of whom roughly 42 had Graves' ophthalmopathy and roughly 57 had stable Graves' hyperthyroidism. Prospective prediction of ophthalmopathy was tested in an independent validation cohort consisting of some 18 hyperthyroidism patients and approximately 16 patients who later progressed to ophthalmopathy. For training and testing, the 100 or so patients in the discovery cohort were randomly divided in a 7:3 ratio. In addition, the study compared T-cell repertoires in thyroid tissue and in blood from about six Graves' hyperthyroidism patients. Once sampling was done, hyperthyroidism patients were given methimazole at a starting dose of 30 mg daily, whereas ophthalmopathy patients were given high-dose intravenous methylprednisolone. A second multiplex PCR round built the libraries, followed by size selection and purification. Libraries were sequenced paired-end with 100 bp reads on an Illumina HiSeq2000. SOAPnuke was used to process the raw data, removing reads that contained adapters or uncalled bases, had a mean Phred below 15, or lacked an exact match to the constant primer or identifier. COPE v1.2.5 was used to merge the high-quality paired reads, and each unique nucleotide sequence was defined as a clonotype. MiTCR v1.1 was used to align clonotypes to the IMGT TRBV, TRBD and TRBJ reference segments. Analysis was restricted to V-J combinations with a frequency above 0.0001, which covered 99.2% of repertoires. A TCS score was defined as the ratio of F50 (clonal expansion) to E x V (chaos), with BLOSUM62-based TCRdist applied between CDR3 peptides within each V-J. Welch's t-statistics and random forest reduced around 510 V-J features to 13, which were used in a naive Bayes classifier (R e1071). Sample size was not statistically predetermined, and investigators were not blinded to group allocation. According to the paper, TCR Vbeta CDR3 sequencing was carried out on over 130 peripheral blood samples, which came from about 45 ophthalmopathy, around 75 hyperthyroidism and about 17 progressor patients.

The specimen was peripheral blood mononuclear cells (PBMCs), collected at new diagnosis, from a patient treated with antithyroid drugs. The TCR was taken from a woman aged 30 to 39 with Graves disease. Donor details come from another sample of the same person, matched by shared clones.

The base sequence is TGCAGCGTGACCTTCCGGGACACTTCCGAGCAGTACTTC. This codes for CSVTFRDTSEQYF. The sequence is built from TRBV29-1 and TRBJ2-7; the D gene is possibly TRBD1, with 6 bases matching. The CDR3 spans 13 residues, from the cysteine through the phenylalanine. Just CDR3 DNA is preserved here, 39 bases in frame from base 1. The germline ends are 18 bases apart after V is trimmed by 6 bases and J by 6 bases. Sequences SQVTM (CDR1) and ANQGSEA (CDR2) are obtained from the germline V gene.